This is a list of T cell receptor beta chains from one sample in a study of cytomegalovirus exposure and HLA in healthy donors. Profiling relied on immunoSEQ multiplex PCR, and the TCRdb table lists in-frame clones only, not all of them. The sample shows 120,000 or so clones, 70% to 85% of them seen only once. Source material: PBMCs. The source is a man younger than 45 in good health and CMV-seropositive. Each CDR3 is given with its conserved first and last residue. Each record gives: V gene, clone size, D gene, J gene, CDR3 DNA, CDR3 protein. The D gene is left open where the match is weak. The size entry is marked missing in some rows and otherwise reads once, few, many or a size class.

v_gene: TRBV9
abundance: -
d_gene: TRBD2
j_gene: TRBJ2-1
CDR3nt: TGTGCCAGCAGCGTACCGGGGGGGCCCGACAATGAGCAGTTCTTC
CDR3aa: CASSVPGGPDNEQFF

v_gene: TRBV6-5
abundance: -
d_gene: -
j_gene: TRBJ1-2
CDR3nt: TGTGCCAGCAGTTACTCGATGGGGCTGGGGGGCTACACCTTC
CDR3aa: CASSYSMGLGGYTF

v_gene: TRBV27
abundance: -
d_gene: -
j_gene: TRBJ2-2
CDR3nt: TGTGCCAGCAGCCCCCGAACAGGGTTCGGCACCGGGGAGCTGTTTTTT
CDR3aa: CASSPRTGFGTGELFF

v_gene: TRBV7-3
abundance: -
d_gene: TRBD2
j_gene: TRBJ2-3
CDR3nt: TGTGCCAGCAGCTTGGGAAGCGGGGCCCGCACAGATACGCAGTATTTT
CDR3aa: CASSLGSGARTDTQYF

v_gene: TRBV11-2
abundance: -
d_gene: TRBD1
j_gene: TRBJ2-3
CDR3nt: TGTGCCAGCAGCCGGGGACAGGGCACAGATACGCAGTATTTT
CDR3aa: CASSRGQGTDTQYF

v_gene: TRBV6-1
abundance: -
d_gene: -
j_gene: TRBJ2-5
CDR3nt: TGTGCCAGCAATCCGAAGGTTACTACTCAAGAGACCCAGTACTTC
CDR3aa: CASNPKVTTQETQYF

v_gene: TRBV2
abundance: -
d_gene: -
j_gene: TRBJ2-7
CDR3nt: TGTGCCAGCGGATCGGGCGGGCGATTGAGCTACGAGCAGTACTTC
CDR3aa: CASGSGGRLSYEQYF

v_gene: TRBV30
abundance: -
d_gene: TRBD1
j_gene: TRBJ1-2
CDR3nt: TGTGCCTGGCTCTCATCAGGGACAGGGGAAGGCTATGGCTACACCTTC
CDR3aa: CAWLSSGTGEGYGYTF

v_gene: TRBV19
abundance: once
d_gene: TRBD1
j_gene: TRBJ2-2
CDR3nt: TGTGCCAGTACCCGCGACCTGCCGGGACAGGGCAACACCGGGGAGCTGTTTTTT
CDR3aa: CASTRDLPGQGNTGELFF

v_gene: TRBV5-1
abundance: -
d_gene: -
j_gene: TRBJ1-4
CDR3nt: TGCGCCAGCAGCTTGGCCGACAGCCGATCTAATGAAAAACTGTTTTTT
CDR3aa: CASSLADSRSNEKLFF

v_gene: TRBV29-1
abundance: -
d_gene: TRBD1
j_gene: TRBJ2-6
CDR3nt: TGCAGCGTTGATTGGGGACAGGGGTCTGGGGCCAACGTCCTGACTTTC
CDR3aa: CSVDWGQGSGANVLTF

v_gene: TRBV9
abundance: once
d_gene: -
j_gene: TRBJ1-2
CDR3nt: TGTGCCAGCAGCGGCAGCAGGAACTATGGCTACACCTTC
CDR3aa: CASSGSRNYGYTF

v_gene: TRBV6-5
abundance: -
d_gene: -
j_gene: TRBJ1-6
CDR3nt: TGTGCCAGCAGTTACACCCGTTGGAGTTATAAATCACCCCTCCACTTT
CDR3aa: CASSYTRWSYKSPLHF

v_gene: TRBV7-7
abundance: -
d_gene: -
j_gene: TRBJ2-2
CDR3nt: TGTGCTAGCAGCACAAGCGGGCCGGGTGAGCTGTTTTTT
CDR3aa: CASSTSGPGELFF

v_gene: TRBV14
abundance: -
d_gene: TRBD1
j_gene: TRBJ1-2
CDR3nt: TGTGCCAGCAGCTGGCCGGGACAGGGGGGTGGCTACACCTTC
CDR3aa: CASSWPGQGGGYTF

v_gene: TRBV5-4
abundance: -
d_gene: -
j_gene: TRBJ2-1
CDR3nt: TGTGCCAGCAGCTCCGGACACGACGCTGAGCAGTTCTTC
CDR3aa: CASSSGHDAEQFF

v_gene: TRBV14
abundance: once
d_gene: -
j_gene: TRBJ1-3
CDR3nt: TGTGCCAGCAGCCAGACTAGATTGGCAGTCAGCTCTGGAAACACCATATATTTT
CDR3aa: CASSQTRLAVSSGNTIYF